Sequencing of this T cell receptor (beta chain) was carried out in a study of cytomegalovirus exposure and HLA in healthy donors. This CDR3 has 14 amino acids. Germline CDR1 reads MDHEN; CDR2 reads SYDVKM. Trimming cost V 5 bases and J 5 bases, with 15 bases left between them. 13 Jbeta primers and 60 Vbeta primers were used for the PCR. Assay: immunoSEQ multiplex PCR; the TCRdb copy retains only in-frame clones and omits some. The sample lists 160,000 or so clones, 75% to 90% occurring once. This clone occurred once. Its antigen is currently unknown. Study outcomes and limitations: Certain sequence variants were highly shared and formed a cluster, and this cluster was likely a sequencing artifact.

This clonotype was obtained from a woman under 30 in good health and CMV-seronegative. Sequenced input: PBMCs. V is TRBV28 and J is TRBJ1-2; perhaps TRBD1 as D (5 bases). The CDR3 coding sequence is TGTGCCAGCAGTCCCGGGGGAGTGGGGTATGGCTACACCTTC. This encodes CASSPGGVGYGYTF.